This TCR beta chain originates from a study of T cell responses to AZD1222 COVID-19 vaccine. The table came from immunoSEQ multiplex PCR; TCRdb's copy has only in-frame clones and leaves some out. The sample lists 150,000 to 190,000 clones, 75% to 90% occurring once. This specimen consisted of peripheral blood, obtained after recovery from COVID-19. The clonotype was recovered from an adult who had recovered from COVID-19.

CDR3 nucleotides: TGTGCCAGCAGTTACGTGGGGGTATCTGCCCAGTACTTC. Protein product: CASSYVGVSAQYF. The chain couples TRBV6-5 to TRBJ2-5; D may be TRBD1 or TRBD2 (5 bases each). The CDR3 totals 13 residues. The germline V gene has CDR1 MNHEY and CDR2 SVGAGI. V lost 2 bases to trimming and J lost 9 bases, with 13 bases between them.